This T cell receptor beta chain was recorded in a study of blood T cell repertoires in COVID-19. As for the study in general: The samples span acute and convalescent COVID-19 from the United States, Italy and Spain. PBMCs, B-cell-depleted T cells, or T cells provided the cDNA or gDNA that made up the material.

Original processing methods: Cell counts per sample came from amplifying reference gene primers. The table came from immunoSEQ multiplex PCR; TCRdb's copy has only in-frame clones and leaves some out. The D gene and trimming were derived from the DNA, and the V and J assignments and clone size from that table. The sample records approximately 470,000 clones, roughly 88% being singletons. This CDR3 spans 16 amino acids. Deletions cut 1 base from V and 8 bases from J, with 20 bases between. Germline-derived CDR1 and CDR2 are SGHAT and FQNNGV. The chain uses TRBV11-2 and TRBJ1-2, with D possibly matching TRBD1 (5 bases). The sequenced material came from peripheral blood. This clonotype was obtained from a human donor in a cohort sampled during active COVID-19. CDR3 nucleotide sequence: TGTGCCAGCAGCTTAGGAGGCGGCAGGGAGGTAGGGGGCTACACCTTC. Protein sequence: CASSLGGGREVGGYTF.